This T cell receptor (beta chain) was sequenced in a study of beta chain features in type 1 diabetes. The study reverse transcribed the entire isolated RNA, so it sequenced expressed TCRB transcripts. The data were produced by immunoSEQ multiplex PCR, yet TCRdb's version contains in-frame clones alone and is incomplete. Of 900,000 or so clones detected, under 20% appear once; the ten largest clones hold 0.02% to 0.025%. In its sample, this clone was seen a few times. Per germline, CDR1 LNHDA and CDR2 SQIVND (reference sequence). The length of the CDR3 is 15 residues. The ends lost 4 bases at V and 0 bases at J; junction bases unmatched: 3.

The chain joins TRBV19 to TRBJ2-1; 7 positions agree with TRBD2. The specimen was naive CD4+ T cells from blood. The TCR originated in a woman between 18 and 29 years old in good health. The CDR3, as DNA: TGTGCCAGTAGTACGAGGACTAGCTCCTACAATGAGCAGTTCTTC. It is translated as CASSTRTSSYNEQFF.